This T cell receptor beta chain was sequenced in a study of neoadjuvant anti-PD-1 for oral cavity cancer (dated by TCRdb to about 2021). About the study as a whole: Before undergoing curative-intent surgical resection, most patients got three to four biweekly nivolumab doses at 3 mg/kg. For patients who did not progress, a fourth nivolumab dose was given around day 43, followed by definitive surgical resection on days 50-56. Responders were defined as patients with complete response, partial response or stable disease by RECIST 1.1; non-responders were defined as patients with progression. An approximately 33% response rate was observed in the parent correlative cohort, in which around 12 patients were included.

For deep sequencing of PBMC libraries, mostly around 480 ng of input genomic DNA was used, and six replicates were run per sample. TCRbeta libraries were prepared with the immunoSEQ hsTCRbeta kit according to the manufacturer's instructions. The completed libraries were mixed into a single pool at 3 nM, then sequenced with an Illumina NovaSeq 6000 S4 flow cell. Per the authors' processing: Raw data preprocessing and quality control were performed with the immunoSEQ Analyzer. The analysis was limited to productive rearrangements, and each clonotype was defined by a unique CDR3 amino acid sequence. Repertoire clonality was estimated as the Gini-Simpson index, which was computed with the R package tcR. Student's t test was used to compare Gini indices, while Pearson correlation assessed associations with tumor size change. TCRdb re-hosts the immuneACCESS table, in-frame sequences only. Its copies lack some clones; in the studies checked, an unresolved V gene accounts for under half of them, and the cause for the rest is not known. D and trimming come from the DNA, and the V and J calls and clone size come from that table. Present in this sample are 63,000 or so clones, approximately 87% of which were seen just once. The ten biggest clones cover 2.5% to 3.5% of the sample.

This clone has a handful of counts. Its antigen is unknown. There are no base qualities to consult, and no much larger clone falls within one base. This specimen's time point label, interpreted: after neoadjuvant nivolumab, at surgical resection. The patients had newly diagnosed stage II-IVA oral cavity squamous cell carcinoma and had not received any prior systemic or radiation treatment. The cohort was made up of patients with locally advanced, HPV-negative oral cavity squamous cell carcinoma. No culture maintenance or expansion was done, as the peripheral blood mononuclear cells went straight to analysis. The samples were drawn from a longitudinal correlative study tied to a single-arm phase II trial testing neoadjuvant nivolumab in oral cavity squamous cell carcinoma. Subject-matched pre- and post-treatment PBMCs and tumors from three responders and three non-responders underwent genomic DNA-based TCRbeta sequencing. Peripheral blood mononuclear cells were collected before nivolumab treatment and were collected again after treatment, at the time of surgery. The Maxwell RSC DNA from Cells kit was used to extract genomic DNA from PBMCs.

As encoded in the germline V gene, CDR1 is SNHLY while CDR2 is FYNNEI. The junction carries 8 bases between V and J, which are trimmed by 2 bases and 4 bases respectively. The CDR3 numbers 13 residues from cysteine through phenylalanine. Of all the DNA, just the CDR3 is kept, 39 bases in frame from base 1. Paper-wide results and their limitations: After neoadjuvant nivolumab, T cell clonality (Gini index) in PBMCs was significantly higher in non-responders than in responders. Only a few patients per response group were included in the TCR analyses, and the authors called for validation in larger cohorts. Higher pretreatment blood TCRbeta clonality and lower post-treatment tumor TCRbeta clonality were correlated with higher pretreatment blood Treg/Th17 ratios.

The input for sequencing was PBMCs, taken after nivolumab (anti-PD-1) treatment. The chain employs TRBV2 and TRBJ1-1, with the D gene not confidently named. This receptor was taken from a person aged 35-79 years with oral cavity squamous cell carcinoma. The nucleotide sequence reads as follows: TGTGCCAGCAGTGAATCCCAACTCACTGAAGCTTTCTTT. Its protein is CASSESQLTEAFF.